This T cell receptor (beta chain) was sequenced for a study of T cells in Graves' hyperthyroidism and ophthalmopathy. Study outcomes and limitations: Before onset, by a median of around 6.1 months, the model predicted ophthalmopathy. Researchers report that a 13 V-J model separated ophthalmopathy from stable hyperthyroidism.

CDR1 and CDR2 from the germline V gene are LGHNA and YSLEER. The CDR3 extends over 16 amino acids. V shed 2 bases and J 4 bases; nucleotides not matched to a gene: 8. This clonotype has a handful of counts. Its target is not known. RNA transcripts gave rise to amplified TCR beta CDR3 regions. The study used the HTBI primer set for a first-round RT-PCR of the TCR CDR3. TCRdb re-called the multiplex PCR reads through MiXCR, storing one row per CDR3 protein. The sample has 400,000 to 600,000 distinct CDR3 sequences, about 16% seen once. This sequence joins TRBV4-3 and TRBJ2-1; TRBD2 matches at 7 bases. The receptor was derived from a woman in her 30s with Graves' ophthalmopathy. Sequencing was carried out using blood. The CDR3 here is CASSQTAGVSYNEQFF. The CDR3 DNA sequence: TGCGCCAGCAGCCAAACGGCGGGAGTCTCTTACAATGAGCAGTTCTTC.